Below are 31 T cell receptor beta chains sequenced from a single sample in a study of T cells expressing NK-cell markers. TCRdb reprocessed the 5' RACE reads and reports one entry per CDR3 protein, with no DNA. This sample contains a few hundred thousand distinct CDR3 sequences. The sequenced sample was blood T cells: a sorted CD56 or NKG2C T cell subset, CD4+ or CD8+ T cells, or bulk PBMC T cells (not recorded which). The receptor set was obtained from a man aged 18-30 years in good health.

The chain has TRBV7-6 and TRBJ2-2; TCRdb's D call, TRBD2, is unchecked because there is no DNA. This CDR3 contains 15 residues. Germline-derived CDR1 and CDR2 are SGHVS and FNYEAQ. CDR3 amino acids: CASSSYIAGTGELFF. Combining the CDR3 with reference TRBV7-6 and TRBJ2-2 gives the whole variable domain GAGVSQSPRYKVTKRGQDVALRCDPISGHVSLYWYRQALGQGPEFLTYFNYEAQQDKSGLPNDRFSAERPEGSISTLTIQRTEQRDSAMYRCASSSYIAGTGELFFGEGSRLTVL.

The chain employs TRBV11-3 and TRBJ2-1. The CDR3 is made up of 12 amino acids. Germline loops: CDR1 SGHNT, CDR2 YENEEA. The CDR3 is CASSSTTNEQFF.

The V gene is TRBV15, the J gene TRBJ1-1; TCRdb designates TRBD1, a call that cannot be tested without DNA. Germline V gene sequence: CDR1 LNHNV, CDR2 YYDKDF (reference sequence). The CDR3 is made up of 14 amino acids. The CDR3 is CATSRDRGRAEAFF.

The V and J genes are TRBV30 and TRBJ2-2. The CDR3 is made up of 13 amino acids. The germline CDR1 and CDR2 sequences are GTSNPN and SVGIG (reference sequence). CDR3 protein: CAWRPGVTGELFF.

The chain joins TRBV3-1 to TRBJ2-1; the D call of TRBD2 rests on TCRdb alone, since no DNA is present to check it. The germline V gene encodes CDR1 LGHDT and CDR2 YNNKEL (reference sequence). The CDR3 runs 14 residues. The CDR3 sequence is CASKSSGSYNEQFF.

This chain links TRBV20-1 with TRBJ2-3. Germline assignment: CDR1 DFQATT and CDR2 SNEGSKA (reference sequence). The CDR3 is 14 amino acids. CDR3 protein: CSAREPLIGDTQYF.

The genes are TRBV20-1 and TRBJ1-4. The CDR3 is made up of 13 amino acids. Germline loops: CDR1 DFQATT, CDR2 SNEGSKA (reference sequence). The CDR3 sequence: CSAGGDQDEKLFF.

This chain links TRBV3-1 with TRBJ2-5; TCRdb proposes TRBD2, but this gene call is untestable without DNA. The CDR3 extends over 15 amino acids. CDR1 and CDR2 (germline): LGHDT, YNNKEL (reference sequence). The CDR3 reads CASSRGLAGKETQYF.

The chain carries TRBV11-1 and TRBJ2-5; TCRdb's D call of TRBD1 is untestable without DNA. Germline CDR1 is SGHAT and CDR2 is FQDESV (reference sequence). This CDR3 has 15 residues. The CDR3 sequence is CASSRSGGLGETQYF.

This chain joins TRBV7-2 and TRBJ2-7; TCRdb proposes TRBD2, but this gene call is untestable without DNA. CDR3 length equals 16 residues. Germline values: CDR1 SGHTA, CDR2 FQGNSA. CDR3 protein: CASSLGRDFVVYEQYF.

V is TRBV6-5 and J is TRBJ2-2. CDR3 length: 14 residues. Per germline, CDR1 MNHEY and CDR2 SVGAGI. The CDR3 is CASSSLGSTGELFF.

The chain uses TRBV20-1 and TRBJ2-1; the TCRdb D gene call, TRBD2, has no DNA to confirm it. Per germline, CDR1 DFQATT and CDR2 SNEGSKA (reference sequence). The CDR3 covers 12 residues. CDR3 amino acids: CSAIGRAVEQFF.

The rearrangement joins TRBV9 to TRBJ2-1; the D call of TRBD1 rests on TCRdb alone, since no DNA is present to check it. Germline V CDR1 and CDR2: SGDLS, YYNGEE. The CDR3 loop spans 16 amino acids. This CDR3 is CASSVGGTGSYNEQFF.

The gene calls are TRBV6-2 or TRBV6-3 and TRBJ2-1; TCRdb names TRBD2, which stays unverified in the absence of DNA. The CDR3 covers 19 residues. Germline V gene sequence: CDR1 MNHEY, CDR2 SVGEGT. CDR3: CASNSHMWEGASDYNEQFF.

V usage is TRBV5-1 and J usage is TRBJ2-7. In germline, CDR1 is SGHRS, CDR2 YFSETQ. The CDR3 runs to 12 residues. The CDR3 here is CASSPRESEQYF. The whole variable domain, remainder taken from reference TRBV5-1 and TRBJ2-7, is KAGVTQTPRYLIKTRGQQVTLSCSPISGHRSVSWYQQTPGQGLQFLFEYFSETQRNKGNFPGRFSGRQFSNSRSEMNVSTLELGDSALYLCASSPRESEQYFGPGTRLTVT.

This sequence joins TRBV5-1 and TRBJ2-1; TCRdb gives TRBD2 as the D gene, but with no DNA this cannot be confirmed. The CDR3 runs 15 residues. Per germline, CDR1 SGHRS and CDR2 YFSETQ. CDR3 in amino acids: CASSSGLAGPDEQFF. Looking up the rest from reference TRBV5-1 and TRBJ2-1 gives the full variable domain: KAGVTQTPRYLIKTRGQQVTLSCSPISGHRSVSWYQQTPGQGLQFLFEYFSETQRNKGNFPGRFSGRQFSNSRSEMNVSTLELGDSALYLCASSSGLAGPDEQFFGPGTRLTVL.

V is TRBV7-9 and J is TRBJ2-7. Germline-derived CDR1 and CDR2 are SEHNR and FQNEAQ (reference sequence). The length of the CDR3 is 12 residues. CDR3 loop: CASSLSGYEQYF.

The chain links TRBV25-1 to TRBJ2-2. Germline V gene sequence: CDR1 MGHDK, CDR2 SYGVNS. The CDR3 is made up of 14 amino acids. The CDR3: CASSVDGNTGELFF.

V and J are TRBV12-3 or TRBV12-4 and TRBJ2-2; TCRdb outputs TRBD1, but without DNA this stays unchecked. The CDR3 covers 13 residues. The CDR3 sequence: CAGGALTGGELFF.

The V and J genes are TRBV7-2 and TRBJ2-7; the D call from TCRdb, TRBD2, cannot be confirmed without DNA. The CDR3 has 16 amino acids. Germline V gene lookup returns CDR1 SGHTA and CDR2 FQGNSA. CDR3 protein: CASSLVSRRANYEQYF.

The chain has TRBV6-1 and TRBJ2-1. The germline V gene has CDR1 MNHNS and CDR2 SASEGT. The CDR3 spans 13 residues. The CDR3 loop reads CASSHPTSTEQFF.

The chain uses TRBV20-1 and TRBJ1-2. The germline CDR1 and CDR2 sequences are DFQATT and SNEGSKA (reference sequence). The CDR3 consists of 13 residues. This chain's CDR3 is CSARDEAAYGYTF.

The J gene is TRBJ1-6, the V gene TRBV18; TCRdb gives TRBD1 as the D gene, but with no DNA this cannot be confirmed. The CDR3 sequence is 13 residues long. Germline V gene lookup returns CDR1 KGHSH and CDR2 LQKENI. CDR3 residues: CASSDRGNSPLHF. Looking up the rest from reference TRBV18 and TRBJ1-6 gives the full variable domain: NAGVMQNPRHLVRRRGQEARLRCSPMKGHSHVYWYRQLPEEGLKFMVYLQKENIIDESGMPKERFSAEFPKEGPSILRIQQVVRGDSAAYFCASSDRGNSPLHFGNGTRLTVT.

The chain is built from TRBV19 and TRBJ2-6; the TRBD1 assignment by TCRdb is unverifiable without DNA. The CDR3 extends over 16 amino acids. In germline, CDR1 is LNHDA, CDR2 SQIVND (reference sequence). The CDR3 spells CASNSITGSGANVLTF.

The CDR3 loop reads CATSDPRTSSNEQFF. The genes are TRBV24-1 and TRBJ2-1; TCRdb selects TRBD2, and the lack of DNA leaves this call unchecked. The germline CDR1 and CDR2 sequences are KGHDR and SFDVKD. The CDR3 is 15 amino acids.

This chain uses TRBV20-1 with TRBJ2-3; TCRdb returns TRBD2, unconfirmable since there is no DNA. Germline values: CDR1 DFQATT, CDR2 SNEGSKA (reference sequence). The CDR3 runs to 17 residues. CDR3 protein: CSAPLGLAGGSTDTQYF.

The CDR3 loop is CASNRGETQYF. This chain uses TRBV7-6 with TRBJ2-5. This CDR3 is 11 amino acids long. Germline values: CDR1 SGHVS, CDR2 FNYEAQ.

The chain employs TRBV25-1 and TRBJ1-2; TCRdb indicates TRBD1, and absent DNA this call remains unverified. The germline V gene has CDR1 MGHDK and CDR2 SYGVNS. There are 12 residues in the CDR3. This CDR3 is CASSVAGHGYTF.

This rearrangement joins TRBV6-5 to TRBJ2-7; absent DNA, TCRdb's TRBD1 call cannot be checked. The CDR3 sequence is 12 residues long. Germline V CDR1 and CDR2: MNHEY, SVGAGI. The CDR3 spells CASSPPVGEQYF.

The gene calls are TRBV25-1 and TRBJ2-6. CDR3 length: 14 amino acids. Germline CDR1 reads MGHDK; CDR2 reads SYGVNS. CDR3 residues: CASRMGSGANVLTF.

V is TRBV12-3 or TRBV12-4 and J is TRBJ2-1; TCRdb gives TRBD2 as the D gene, but with no DNA this cannot be confirmed. This CDR3 comprises 15 residues. CDR3 sequence: CASSFSSGRMNEQFF.